The text below deals with one TCR beta chain. The identical CDR3 is also encoded by other nucleotide sequences in the sample. Primers included in the PCR were 60 Vbeta and 13 Jbeta primers. Sequencing was performed with immunoSEQ multiplex PCR; in TCRdb, only in-frame clones are kept and a portion is missing. The sample consists of under 200,000 clones, over 75% of them appearing once. The source of the sample is a study of cytomegalovirus exposure and HLA in healthy donors. The source of this sequence is a man between 18 and 29 years old in good health and CMV-seropositive. The specimen sequenced was PBMCs.

The CDR3 protein is CASSEQGPNYGYTF. The CDR3 nucleotides are TGTGCCAGCAGTGAACAGGGCCCTAACTATGGCTACACCTTC. The chain has TRBV2 and TRBJ1-2, with D tentatively TRBD1 (5 bases). The germline V and J ends were trimmed by 2 bases and 0 bases, with 7 bases remaining between them. CDR3 length: 14 amino acids. Germline V CDR1 and CDR2: SNHLY, FYNNEI.